Following are 8 T cell receptor beta chains from one sample sequenced in a study of T cell responses to AZD1222 COVID-19 vaccine. Using immunoSEQ multiplex PCR, the repertoire was profiled, and TCRdb retains in-frame clones only, with some absent. The sample carries more than 95,000 clones, about nine tenths recorded once. The sequencing here drew on peripheral blood, taken on day 0 of AZD1222 vaccination. The receptors were gathered from an adult in good health.

The rearrangement joins TRBV9 to TRBJ2-4, with 8 bases that match TRBD1. The ends lost 0 bases at V and 7 bases at J; junction bases unmatched: 6. The CDR3 loop spans 15 amino acids. Germline V CDR1 and CDR2: SGDLS, YYNGEE. The CDR3 spells CASSVATGAGNIQYF. CDR3 DNA: TGTGCCAGCAGCGTAGCGACAGGGGCTGGGAACATTCAGTACTTC.

The genes are TRBV4-1 and TRBJ1-4; D gene uncertain. V lost 5 bases to trimming and J lost 4 bases, with 11 bases between them. This CDR3 contains 14 residues. Germline V CDR1 and CDR2: MGHRA, YSYEKL. The CDR3 here is CASSGSDYNEKLFF. CDR3 bases: TGCGCCAGCAGCGGCTCGGACTATAATGAAAAACTGTTTTTT.

The chain uses TRBV5-5 and TRBJ1-2; no reliable D call. Germline assignment: CDR1 SGHKS and CDR2 YYEKEE (reference sequence). V lost 0 bases and J lost 6, with 6 bases in between. The CDR3 spans 12 residues. CDR3 sequence (DNA): TGTGCCAGCAGCTTGGCCGGGGATGGCTACACCTTC. It is translated as CASSLAGDGYTF.

V gene TRBV29-1 combines with J gene TRBJ1-2; 8 positions match TRBD1. The CDR3 runs 12 residues. V lost 6 bases, J lost 8 bases, and 8 bases stayed unmatched. CDR1 and CDR2 from the germline V gene are SQVTM and ANQGSEA. CDR3 DNA: TGCAGCGTGGGGGGACAGGTAGGAGGCTACACCTTC. Encoded protein: CSVGGQVGGYTF.

This clone was observed once. The chain uses TRBV20-1 and TRBJ2-1; 12 bases map to TRBD2. CDR3 length: 17 residues. Germline loops: CDR1 DFQATT, CDR2 SNEGSKA (reference sequence). Trimming removed 3 bases from V and 1 base from J; junction bases left unmatched: 7. The CDR3: CSASLAGGRLSYNEQFF. DNA of the CDR3: TGCAGTGCTAGTCTAGCGGGGGGGCGGCTTTCCTACAATGAGCAGTTCTTC.

The chain links TRBV7-6 to TRBJ2-1; 8 nucleotides align to TRBD1. Germline CDR1 and CDR2: SGHVS and FNYEAQ. The length of the CDR3 is 15 residues. After removal of 4 bases from V and 8 bases from J, the junction contained 10 bases not matched to a gene. This CDR3 is CASSSLGQGYHEQFF. For the CDR3, the DNA is TGTGCCAGCAGCTCCCTTGGACAGGGCTATCATGAGCAGTTCTTC.

The rearrangement uses TRBV13 and TRBJ1-5; 8 positions match TRBD1. The junction had 4 bases not matched to a gene; V was cut back by 5 bases and J by 4 bases. Germline V gives CDR1 PRHDT, CDR2 FYEKMQ (reference sequence). The CDR3 is made up of 14 amino acids. The DNA of the CDR3 is TGTGCCAGCAGCCAAGACAGGGGTAATCAGCCCCAGCATTTT. Translated, it gives CASSQDRGNQPQHF.

This chain uses TRBV27 with TRBJ2-1; TRBD2 matches 10 bases. This CDR3 spans 15 amino acids. J lost 3 bases, V lost 5 bases, and 4 bases had no gene match. Germline V gene data show CDR1 as MNHEY and CDR2 as SMNVEV (reference sequence). CDR3 loop: CASSQKRGGYNEQFF. Here the CDR3 DNA reads TGTGCCAGCAGTCAAAAGCGGGGGGGCTACAATGAGCAGTTCTTC.